The 17 T cell receptor beta chains below come from one sample, sequenced in a study of T cells in Graves' hyperthyroidism and ophthalmopathy (dated by TCRdb to the late 2010s). The method behind the library was multiplex PCR. The reads were generated on an Illumina HiSeq 2000. The TCR beta CDR3 regions were amplified from the RNA transcripts. The first round of RT-PCR for the TCR CDR3 was performed with the HTBI primer set and the Qiagen OneStep RT-PCR kit. The raw public reads went through TCRdb reprocessing: fastp at Q25, MiXCR clone calling, in-frame beta chains kept. Rows matching on CDR3 protein sequence are summarized as one entry with the most common DNA and genes. This sample gives under 450,000 distinct CDR3 sequences in total; roughly 14% of them show up just once. The ten largest account for around 20% of the sample. The sequencing sample was made of blood. These receptors all come from a man younger than 45 with Graves' hyperthyroidism that later progressed to Graves' ophthalmopathy.

This chain connects TRBV9 to TRBJ1-2; a weak D match, TRBD1 (6 bases). V dropped 5 bases and J dropped 1 base, with 18 bases sitting between them. The germline V gene has CDR1 SGDLS and CDR2 YYNGEE. CDR3 length: 16 amino acids. As DNA, the CDR3 is TGTGCCAGCAGAGGACCTGACAGGTCCCTTAACTATGGCTACACCTTC. It specifies CASRGPDRSLNYGYTF. Together with reference TRBV9 and TRBJ1-2, the CDR3 gives the full variable domain: DSGVTQTPKHLITATGQRVTLRCSPRSGDLSVYWYQQSLDQGLQFLIQYYNGEERAKGNILERFSAQQFPDLHSELNLSSLELGDSALYFCASRGPDRSLNYGYTFGSGTRLTVV.

This clonotype was counted at least ten times. V is TRBV27 and J is TRBJ1-6; tentatively, D is TRBD1 (5 bases). This CDR3 is 16 amino acids long. The V end lost 2 bases, the J end lost 1 base, and 9 bases lay between the germline ends. CDR1 and CDR2 (germline): MNHEY, SMNVEV (reference sequence). CDR3 region: CASSLEGISYNSPLHF. The CDR3 bases are TGTGCCAGCAGTTTAGAGGGGATTTCCTATAATTCACCCCTCCACTTT.

The sample holds many counts of this clonotype. The chain carries TRBV20-1 and TRBJ1-5; tentative D call: TRBD1 (6 bases). From germline, CDR1 is DFQATT and CDR2 SNEGSKA (reference sequence). This CDR3 is 13 amino acids long. Trimming pared 6 bases from V and 5 bases from J, leaving 14 bases between. The CDR3 spells CSARGRADQPQHF. CDR3 in DNA: TGCAGTGCCAGGGGAAGAGCGGATCAGCCCCAGCATTTT.

This chain links TRBV28 with TRBJ1-5; no clear D. The CDR3 runs to 13 residues. Between the trimmed V and J ends, which lost 5 bases and 6 bases, there was a span of 11 bases. CDR1 and CDR2 from the germline V gene are MDHEN and SYDVKM. As DNA, the CDR3 is TGTGCCAGCAGTGTAGGGTTTGCTCAGCCCCAGCATTTT. The encoded protein is CASSVGFAQPQHF.

V is TRBV6-5 and J is TRBJ1-4, with no clear D. This CDR3 region has 16 residues. Germline V CDR1 and CDR2: MNHEY, SVGAGI. Trimming left V 4 bases short and J 2 bases short, with 14 bases between. The CDR3 here is CASSFRTRFTNEKLFF. The CDR3 bases are TGTGCCAGCAGTTTCCGAACCCGTTTTACTAATGAAAAACTGTTTTTT.

The V and J genes are TRBV7-9 and TRBJ1-1; weak D call: TRBD1 (5 bases). CDR1 is SEHNR, CDR2 FQNEAQ, per germline (reference sequence). This CDR3 spans 15 amino acids. The V gene lost 5 bases and the J gene lost 5 bases, with 18 bases spanning the gap. CDR3 sequence reads: CASSHEIGAGTEAFF. The CDR3 DNA is TGTGCCAGCAGCCATGAGATAGGGGCCGGGACTGAAGCTTTCTTT.

V is TRBV12-3 or TRBV12-4 and J is TRBJ2-4, with TRBD2 as a possible D gene (5 bases). The ends were cut back, 8 bases at V and 0 bases at J, with 11 bases in the middle. The CDR3 has 14 residues. CDR3 amino acids: CASGGGGAKNIQYF. The CDR3 nucleotides read TGTGCCAGCGGCGGCGGAGGAGCCAAAAACATTCAGTACTTC.

This clonotype was recorded at least ten times. This CDR3 reads CAIRQGEIYGYTF. The DNA for the CDR3 is TGTGCCATCAGACAGGGGGAGATCTATGGCTACACCTTC. The V gene is TRBV10-3, the J gene TRBJ1-2; the match to TRBD1 covers 8 bases. Germline V gives CDR1 ENHRY, CDR2 SYGVKD. This CDR3 comprises 13 residues. The trim removed 6 bases at V and 4 bases at J, leaving 4 bases unmatched.

This clonotype was detected a few times. V and J are TRBV7-9 and TRBJ1-6, with 7 nucleotides matching TRBD1. V shed 4 bases and J 7 bases; nucleotides not matched to a gene: 4. The length of the CDR3 is 14 residues. Germline lookup yields CDR1 SEHNR and CDR2 FQNEAQ (reference sequence). CDR3 sequence reads: CASSWTGTNSPLHF. In DNA form, the CDR3 reads TGTGCCAGCAGCTGGACAGGAACCAATTCACCCCTCCACTTT.

Ten or more counts support this clonotype. The genes are TRBV12-3 or TRBV12-4 and TRBJ1-1; TRBD1 matches at 7 bases. The trim removed 6 bases at V and 2 bases at J, leaving 9 bases unmatched. The CDR3 totals 15 residues. CDR3 DNA sequence: TGTGCCAGCAGAGCACTCGACAGGGCAAACACTGAAGCTTTCTTT. This gives the protein CASRALDRANTEAFF.

The V gene is TRBV19, the J gene TRBJ2-7, with 10 positions matching TRBD1. The ends lost 3 bases at V and 6 bases at J; junction bases unmatched: 8. The CDR3 extends over 15 amino acids. The germline V gene encodes CDR1 LNHDA and CDR2 SQIVND (reference sequence). For the CDR3, the DNA is TGTGCCAGTAGTATCGTGGGACAGGGGACTCTCGAGCAGTACTTC. Its translation is CASSIVGQGTLEQYF.

A few counts support this clonotype. This chain connects TRBV5-4 to TRBJ1-1; perhaps TRBD1 as D (5 bases). Trimming pared 0 bases from V and 4 bases from J, leaving 13 bases between. Germline values: CDR1 SGHNT, CDR2 YYREEE (reference sequence). This CDR3 contains 15 residues. CDR3 loop: CASSLAQGLGTEAFF. The CDR3 DNA is TGTGCCAGCAGCTTGGCGCAGGGTCTGGGCACTGAAGCTTTCTTT.

The chain combines TRBV12-3 or TRBV12-4 with TRBJ2-3; D is ambiguous. Between the trimmed V and J ends, which lost 8 bases and 4 bases, there was a span of 10 bases. The CDR3 extends over 12 amino acids. The CDR3 is CASGLLPDTQYF. The CDR3, as DNA: TGTGCCAGCGGCCTTCTGCCAGATACGCAGTATTTT.

This clonotype occurred many times. The J gene is TRBJ1-1, the V gene TRBV30; D remains ambiguous. Trimming left V 3 bases short and J 0 bases short, with 11 bases between. Germline V gene lookup returns CDR1 GTSNPN and CDR2 SVGIG (reference sequence). The CDR3 length is 14 residues. CDR3: CAWSPGRMNTEAFF. CDR3 DNA sequence: TGTGCCTGGAGCCCAGGACGGATGAACACTGAAGCTTTCTTT.

This clonotype showed up many times. This sequence joins TRBV5-1 and TRBJ1-1, with 7 nucleotides matching TRBD1. In germline, CDR1 is SGHRS, CDR2 YFSETQ. V gave up 0 bases and J gave up 4 bases; unmatched junction bases: 3. CDR3 length: 14 residues. CDR3 DNA: TGCGCCAGCAGCTTGGAGGGGGCCCCCACTGAAGCTTTCTTT. Its protein is CASSLEGAPTEAFF.

This clonotype was picked up many times. This rearrangement joins TRBV12-3 or TRBV12-4 to TRBJ2-2, with D possibly matching TRBD2 (5 bases). The CDR3 covers 14 residues. V lost 3 bases and J 4 bases, leaving 9 bases between the germline ends. Here the CDR3 reads CASSFTSPTGELFF. The CDR3 bases are TGTGCCAGCAGTTTTACTAGTCCCACCGGGGAGCTGTTTTTT.

Many counts were recorded for this clonotype. This chain connects TRBV20-1 to TRBJ1-2; weak D call: TRBD1 (6 bases). This CDR3 region has 13 residues. V shed 3 bases and J shed 3 bases, with 11 bases lying between them. The germline V gene encodes CDR1 DFQATT and CDR2 SNEGSKA (reference sequence). CDR3 amino acids: CSASRGRDYGYTF. The CDR3 bases are TGCAGTGCTAGCCGGGGGCGCGACTATGGCTACACCTTC.